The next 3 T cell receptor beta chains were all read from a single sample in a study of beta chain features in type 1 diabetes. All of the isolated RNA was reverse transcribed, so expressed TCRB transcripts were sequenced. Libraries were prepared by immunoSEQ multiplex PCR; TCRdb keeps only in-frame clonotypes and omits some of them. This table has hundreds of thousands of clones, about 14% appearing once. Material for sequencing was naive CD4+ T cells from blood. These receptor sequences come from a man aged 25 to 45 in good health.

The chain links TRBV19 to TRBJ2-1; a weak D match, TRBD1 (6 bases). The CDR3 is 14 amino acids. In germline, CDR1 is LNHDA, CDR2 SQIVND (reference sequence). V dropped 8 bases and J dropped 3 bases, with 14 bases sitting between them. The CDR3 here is CASSTGQFYNEQFF. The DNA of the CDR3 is TGTGCCAGTTCTACCGGACAGTTCTACAATGAGCAGTTCTTC.

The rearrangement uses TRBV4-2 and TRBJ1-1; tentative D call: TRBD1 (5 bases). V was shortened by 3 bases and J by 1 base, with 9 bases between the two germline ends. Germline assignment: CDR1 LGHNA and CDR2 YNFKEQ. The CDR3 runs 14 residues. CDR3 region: CASSHLTGNTEAFF. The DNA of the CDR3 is TGTGCCAGCAGCCACTTAACAGGGAACACTGAAGCTTTCTTT.

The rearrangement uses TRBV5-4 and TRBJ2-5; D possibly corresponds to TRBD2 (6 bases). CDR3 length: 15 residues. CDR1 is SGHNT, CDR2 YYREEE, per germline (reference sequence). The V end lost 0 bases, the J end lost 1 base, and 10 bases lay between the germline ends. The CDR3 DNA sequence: TGTGCCAGCAGCTTGGGACTAGATTTCCAAGAGACCCAGTACTTC. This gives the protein CASSLGLDFQETQYF. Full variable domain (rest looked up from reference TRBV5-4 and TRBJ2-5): ETGVTQSPTHLIKTRGQQVTLRCSSQSGHNTVSWYQQALGQGPQFIFQYYREEENGRGNFPPRFSGLQFPNYSSELNVNALELDDSALYLCASSLGLDFQETQYFGPGTRLLVL.